Below are 21 T cell receptor beta chains sequenced from a single sample in a study of response to subunit inactivated influenza vaccine. TCRdb re-derived calls from the RT-PCR reads in MiXCR, one entry per CDR3 protein. The sample holds a few hundred thousand distinct CDR3 sequences, about 20% seen once. Sample: PBMCs from blood, taken 21 months after vaccination. The origin of the receptors is a man between 50 and 75 years old who received an inactivated influenza vaccine.

The gene calls are TRBV10-3 and TRBJ2-7, with TRBD2 matching over 12 bases. The V and J ends lost 10 bases and 0 bases, in that order; junction bases with no gene match: 10. This CDR3 has 16 amino acids. CDR1 is ENHRY, CDR2 SYGVKD, per germline. The CDR3 region has the DNA TGTGCCACGCAGAAAAAGACTAGCGGGAGCTCCTACGAGCAGTACTTC. Translated, it gives CATQKKTSGSSYEQYF.

The chain has TRBV9 and TRBJ2-1, with 11 bases identical to TRBD2. This CDR3 is built from 16 residues. Per germline, CDR1 SGDLS and CDR2 YYNGEE. The V gene end was trimmed by 0 bases and the J gene end by 9 bases; junction bases not matched to a gene: 8. CDR3 DNA sequence: TGTGCCAGCAGCGTAGTAGCGACTAGCGGGATGGGTGAGCAGTTCTTC. Protein sequence: CASSVVATSGMGEQFF.

This clonotype was detected a few times. This chain links TRBV5-6 with TRBJ2-1; TRBD1 or TRBD2 may be the D gene (5 bases each). The CDR3 is 15 amino acids. From germline, CDR1 is SGHDT and CDR2 YYEEEE. V was trimmed by 1 base and J by 3 bases, leaving 11 bases between them. DNA of the CDR3: TGTGCCAGCAGCTTGAGAGGGGCGGGCTACAATGAGCAGTTCTTC. It specifies CASSLRGAGYNEQFF.

Concerning this clonotype itself: A clone one base away is much larger, so this may be a read error. Because it lacks the conserved phenylalanine or tryptophan at the end, this CDR3 is likely a read error. The V and J genes are TRBV10-3 and TRBJ1-4; D ambiguous. Germline loops: CDR1 ENHRY, CDR2 SYGVKD. V lost 6 bases and J 8 bases, leaving 10 bases between the germline ends. There are 12 residues in the CDR3. Here the CDR3 reads CAISRTEEKLFV. The CDR3 bases are TGTGCCATCAGCAGGACGGAGGAAAAACTGTTTGTT.

This clonotype was seen only a few times. The rearrangement links TRBV5-1 to TRBJ2-1; D is perhaps TRBD2 (6 bases). This CDR3 region has 15 residues. V lost 0 bases to trimming and J lost 6 bases, with 13 bases between them. Germline CDR1 SGHRS, CDR2 YFSETQ. CDR3 amino acids: CASSLERGGLNEQFF. In DNA form, the CDR3 reads TGCGCCAGCAGCTTGGAGCGAGGAGGGCTCAATGAGCAGTTCTTC.

The chain links TRBV6-2 or TRBV6-3 to TRBJ2-3; D possibly corresponds to TRBD1 (5 bases). The CDR3 length is 14 residues. Trimming removed 3 bases at V and 6 bases at J, with 13 bases between. Germline CDR1 and CDR2: MNHEY and SVGEGT. The CDR3 sequence: CASSYYAGSDTQYF. The CDR3 DNA reads as TGTGCCAGCAGTTATTACGCAGGGTCCGATACGCAGTATTTT.

This clonotype was picked up many times. This sequence joins TRBV12-3 or TRBV12-4 and TRBJ2-2; D remains unclear. Trimming stripped 5 bases from V and 2 bases from J, with 15 bases between. CDR3 length: 16 residues. CDR3 region: CASSSRRRLNTGELFF. The CDR3 coding sequence is TGTGCCAGCAGTAGCCGTCGGCGGCTCAACACCGGGGAGCTGTTTTTT.

As to this clonotype: At one end the junction does not follow the germline gene, possibly because of a read error. The rearrangement uses TRBV30 and TRBJ2-1, with a tentative D call TRBD2 (6 bases). The CDR3 runs 12 residues. The V gene's germline CDR1 is GTSNPN and CDR2 SVGIG (reference sequence). The CDR3 loop reads CAWSKPGLQLIF. CDR3 in DNA: TGTGCCTGGAGTAAGCCGGGACTTCAATTGATCTTC.

The chain uses TRBV20-1 and TRBJ1-6; D gene uncertain. Germline V gene sequence: CDR1 DFQATT, CDR2 SNEGSKA (reference sequence). Trimming left V 3 bases short and J 4 bases short, with 13 bases between. The CDR3 sequence is 15 residues long. The CDR3: CSASSREQYNSPLHF. The CDR3 DNA reads TGCAGTGCTAGTTCCAGAGAGCAGTATAATTCACCCCTCCACTTT.

V gene TRBV3-1 combines with J gene TRBJ2-5; D may be TRBD1 or TRBD2 (9 bases each). The CDR3 is 20 residues long. Trimming removed 6 bases from V and 5 bases from J, with 34 bases in between. Germline-derived CDR1 and CDR2 are LGHDT and YNNKEL (reference sequence). The CDR3 DNA is TGTGCCAGCAGACGACACAGACAGGGGGAGACTAGCGGAGCTACGGAGACCCAGTACTTC. The encoded protein is CASRRHRQGETSGATETQYF.

The rearrangement joins TRBV12-3 or TRBV12-4 to TRBJ2-7; D remains unclear. This CDR3 is built from 13 residues. V was trimmed by 1 base and J by 4 bases, leaving 8 bases between them. CDR3: CASSLGYGYEQYF. In nucleotides, the CDR3 is TGTGCCAGCAGTTTAGGGTACGGGTACGAGCAGTACTTC.

There are many counts of this clonotype. This chain uses TRBV12-3 or TRBV12-4 with TRBJ1-1; 7 nucleotides agree with TRBD1. Unmatched junction bases numbered 7, after V lost 6 bases and J lost 6 bases. The CDR3 is 13 residues long. The CDR3 nucleotides are TGTGCCAGCAGAGTTACAGGGGACGCTGAAGCTTTCTTT. This sequence encodes CASRVTGDAEAFF.

This chain joins TRBV4-1 and TRBJ2-7; TRBD2 agrees at 11 bases. V gave up 5 bases and J gave up 3 bases; unmatched junction bases: 6. The CDR3 loop spans 15 amino acids. From germline, CDR1 is MGHRA and CDR2 YSYEKL. CDR3 region: CASSLPTSGVYEQYF. CDR3 bases: TGCGCCAGCAGCTTGCCGACTAGCGGGGTCTACGAGCAGTACTTC.

The chain combines TRBV20-1 with TRBJ1-2; tentative D call: TRBD1 (5 bases). Germline lookup yields CDR1 DFQATT and CDR2 SNEGSKA (reference sequence). Trimming cost V 1 base and J 9 bases, with 15 bases left between them. The CDR3 has 13 amino acids. CDR3 residues: CSARGTREGSYTF. CDR3 DNA sequence: TGCAGTGCTAGAGGGACCAGGGAGGGAAGCTACACCTTC.

The rearrangement links TRBV29-1 to TRBJ2-5; D perhaps matches TRBD2 (5 bases). Trimming cost V 3 bases and J 9 bases, with 17 bases left between them. The CDR3 extends over 13 amino acids. CDR1 SQVTM and CDR2 ANQGSEA come from the germline V gene. CDR3 nucleotides: TGCAGCGTTGAGTCCTGGGTCGAGAGGGCCCAGTACTTC. As protein: CSVESWVERAQYF.

This clonotype appeared a few times. V is TRBV5-1 and J is TRBJ2-3, with a tentative D call TRBD1 (7 bases). The germline V gene has CDR1 SGHRS and CDR2 YFSETQ. This CDR3 comprises 14 residues. V dropped 4 bases and J dropped 4 bases, with 13 bases sitting between them. CDR3 nucleotide sequence: TGCGCCAGCAGCCCGGACAGGAGGGCAGATACGCAGTATTTT. This translates into CASSPDRRADTQYF. The variable domain in full, completed from reference TRBV5-1 and TRBJ2-3, reads KAGVTQTPRYLIKTRGQQVTLSCSPISGHRSVSWYQQTPGQGLQFLFEYFSETQRNKGNFPGRFSGRQFSNSRSEMNVSTLELGDSALYLCASSPDRRADTQYFGPGTRLTVL.

This clonotype was observed a few times. The genes are TRBV5-1 and TRBJ2-2; 9 bases match TRBD1. The junction had 5 bases not matched to a gene; V was cut back by 4 bases and J by 1 base. Looked up from germline, CDR1 is SGHRS and CDR2 is YFSETQ. CDR3 length: 16 amino acids. This CDR3 is CASSQNRGQNTGELFF. The CDR3 DNA sequence: TGCGCCAGCAGCCAAAACAGGGGGCAGAACACCGGGGAGCTGTTTTTT.

V is TRBV7-9 and J is TRBJ2-3, with no clear D. Germline V gene data show CDR1 as SEHNR and CDR2 as FQNEAQ (reference sequence). The CDR3 is made up of 12 amino acids. V was clipped by 5 bases and J by 6 bases, with 9 bases between them. For the CDR3, the DNA is TGTGCCAGCAGCCTACTCGGGGATACGCAGTATTTT. Protein product: CASSLLGDTQYF.

The chain recombines TRBV20-1 with TRBJ2-2; D might be TRBD2 (5 bases). V was shortened by 6 bases and J by 7 bases, with 15 bases between the two germline ends. The CDR3 totals 13 residues. CDR1 and CDR2 from the germline V gene are DFQATT and SNEGSKA (reference sequence). The CDR3 is CSAGRTGYGELFF. The CDR3 nucleotides are TGCAGTGCGGGTCGGACGGGGTACGGGGAGCTGTTTTTT.

The chain has TRBV5-1 and TRBJ2-5, with D possibly being TRBD1 (6 bases). Trimming pared 4 bases from V and 5 bases from J, leaving 21 bases between. The CDR3 is made up of 16 amino acids. The germline gives CDR1 SGHRS, CDR2 YFSETQ. The CDR3 DNA sequence: TGCGCCAGCAGCCGGATGGGACAACAAAATGGGGAGACCCAGTACTTC. It is translated as CASSRMGQQNGETQYF.

This clonotype was seen ten or more times. The J gene is TRBJ1-5, the V gene TRBV7-8; no definite D call. Deletions cut 0 bases from V and 11 bases from J, with 11 bases between. This CDR3 spans 13 amino acids. Germline values: CDR1 SGHVS, CDR2 FQNEAQ. The CDR3 DNA sequence: TGTGCCAGCAGCTTAGCGAAGGGCCCATCCCAGCATTTT. Amino acid sequence: CASSLAKGPSQHF.